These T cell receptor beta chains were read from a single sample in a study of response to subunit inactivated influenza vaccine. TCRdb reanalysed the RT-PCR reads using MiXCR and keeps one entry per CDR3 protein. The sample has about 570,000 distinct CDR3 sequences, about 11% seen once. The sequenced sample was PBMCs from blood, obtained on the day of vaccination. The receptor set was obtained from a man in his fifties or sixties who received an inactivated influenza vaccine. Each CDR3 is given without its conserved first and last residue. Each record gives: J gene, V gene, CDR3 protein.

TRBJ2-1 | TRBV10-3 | AISPTRAEQF
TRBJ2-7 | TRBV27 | ASSLSGSRPSYEQY
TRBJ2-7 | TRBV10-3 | AISPPGAYEQY
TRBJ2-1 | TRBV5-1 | ASSHQVYNEQF
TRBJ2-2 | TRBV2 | ASRKGPPGGELF
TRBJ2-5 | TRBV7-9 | ASVPEPEETQY
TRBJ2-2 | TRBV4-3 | ASSQDRLAGVLTGELF
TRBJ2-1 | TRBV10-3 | AISELSGRHPGEQF
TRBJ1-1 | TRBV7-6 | ASSPDGPVTEAF
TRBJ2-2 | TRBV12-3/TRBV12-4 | ASRGGRRIIANTGELF
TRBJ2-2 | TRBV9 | ASSVEAGFTGELF
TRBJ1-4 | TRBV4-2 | ASSQEGRGLNNEKLF
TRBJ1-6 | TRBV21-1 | ASTIGGEPLH
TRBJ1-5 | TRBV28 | ASSRRTGTGLNQPQH
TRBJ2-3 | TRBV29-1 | SVDGLAGNTDTQY
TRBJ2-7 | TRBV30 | AWSDKLAYEQY
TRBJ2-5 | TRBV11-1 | ASSLMTGEETQY
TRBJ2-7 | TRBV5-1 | ASSLDQPGQGYEQY
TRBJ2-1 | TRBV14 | ASSQGLAGGLNEQF
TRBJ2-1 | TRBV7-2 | ASSPDRVTYNEQF
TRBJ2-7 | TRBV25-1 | ASSTQTGGKFYEQY
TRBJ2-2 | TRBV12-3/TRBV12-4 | ASSFRRGPNTGELF
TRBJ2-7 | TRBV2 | ASSEDGGPYEQY
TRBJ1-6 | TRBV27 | ASSLFFRSENNSPLH
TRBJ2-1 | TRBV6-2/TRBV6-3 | ASKTGNSYNEQF
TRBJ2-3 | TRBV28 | ASSQQLATDTQY
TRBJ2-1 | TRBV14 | ASSPTGRAYNEQF
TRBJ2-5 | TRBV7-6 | ASSLWRETQY
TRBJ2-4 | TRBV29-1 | SVEQGYNIQY
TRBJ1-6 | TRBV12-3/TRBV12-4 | ASNPGTGGYSPLH
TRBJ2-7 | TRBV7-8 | ASSLGRQGIYEQY
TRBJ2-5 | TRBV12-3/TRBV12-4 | ASSLDGTHRETQY
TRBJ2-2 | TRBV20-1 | CAKWGLAGGNTGELF
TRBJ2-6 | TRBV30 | AWSVHRTFSSGANVLT
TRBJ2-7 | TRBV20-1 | SARASLAGAPYEQY
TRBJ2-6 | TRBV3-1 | ASSPYLGTSGFSGANVLT
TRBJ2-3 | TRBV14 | ASSFRNTQY
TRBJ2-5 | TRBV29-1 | SVTSGGETQY
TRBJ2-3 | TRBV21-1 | ASSKFVGIGTDTQY
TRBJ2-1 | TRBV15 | ATSIDNRGSYNEQF
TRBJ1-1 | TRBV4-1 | ASSQEWTEAF
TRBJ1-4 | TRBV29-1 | TIGDNEKLF
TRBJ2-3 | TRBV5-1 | ASSWTGAADTQY